Listed below are T cell receptor beta chains from one sample, sequenced in a study of blood T cell repertoires in COVID-19. Produced via immunoSEQ multiplex PCR; TCRdb's table is partial and in-frame only. The sample has roughly 260,000 clones, around nine tenths seen once; the top ten hold around 9.5%. The sequenced sample consisted of peripheral blood. These receptors were taken from a man aged 35 to 55 who had recovered from COVID-19. Both conserved end residues are part of each CDR3. D genes are given only for firm matches. For some rows the clone size is stated as once, few or many, or as a class when expanded; others skip it.

length	V	D	size	J	DNA	CDR3
16	TRBV5-8	.	.	TRBJ2-3	TGTGCCAGCAGCCCAAGGGTCGGGACTCGGGCAGATACGCAGTATTTT	CASSPRVGTRADTQYF
18	TRBV9	TRBD1	.	TRBJ1-3	TGTGCCAGCAGCAGGGGGACAGAGTCTATCTATGCTGGAAACACCATATATTTT	CASSRGTESIYAGNTIYF
15	TRBV6-5	.	.	TRBJ2-1	TGTGCCAGCAGTTCACCACTACAGGCCCACAATGAGCAGTTCTTC	CASSSPLQAHNEQFF
15	TRBV18	TRBD1	.	TRBJ1-2	TGTGCCAGCTCACCGTGGGCAGGGGGCAACTATGGCTACACCTTC	CASSPWAGGNYGYTF
15	TRBV3-1/TRBV3-2	TRBD1	many	TRBJ1-1	TGTGCCAGCAGCCTCGGTTGGACAGGGAATACTGAAGCTTTCTTT	CASSLGWTGNTEAFF
14	TRBV9	TRBD2	.	TRBJ2-2	TGTGCCAGCGCCCAACTAGCGGACACCGGGGAGCTGTTTTTT	CASAQLADTGELFF
19	TRBV9	TRBD1	.	TRBJ2-6	TGTGCCAGCAGCGCCACGATTGACAGGGATCGGCATGGGGCCAACGTCCTGACTTTC	CASSATIDRDRHGANVLTF
11	TRBV10-1	.	.	TRBJ2-1	TGCGCCAGCAGTGGAGGGTGGGAGCAGTTCTTC	CASSGGWEQFF
18	TRBV7-2	.	.	TRBJ1-2	TGTGCCAGCAGCTCTTTTGGCCACCTTAGGACTTTATATTATGGCTACACCTTC	CASSSFGHLRTLYYGYTF
15	TRBV3-1/TRBV3-2	.	.	TRBJ2-5	TGTGCCAGCAGCCAGAGAGGGAGTAGGAGTGAGACCCAGTACTTC	CASSQRGSRSETQYF
15	TRBV5-1	.	.	TRBJ2-3	TGCGCCAGCAGCTTGGTGGGCCTTCGACCAGATACGCAGTATTTT	CASSLVGLRPDTQYF
17	TRBV6-2/TRBV6-3	TRBD1	.	TRBJ2-1	TGTGCCAGCAGTTATTCTGGACAGGGGGTTACCTACAATGAGCAGTTCTTC	CASSYSGQGVTYNEQFF
11	TRBV3-1/TRBV3-2	.	.	TRBJ2-1	TGTGCCAGCAGCCACTTCAATGAGCAGTTCTTC	CASSHFNEQFF
12	TRBV5-4	.	.	TRBJ1-2	TGTGCCAGCAGCGTGGTCCGCTATGGCTACACCTTC	CASSVVRYGYTF
12	TRBV19	.	once	TRBJ1-2	TGTGCCAGTAGTATAGTAGGAGGAGGCTACACCTTC	CASSIVGGGYTF
15	TRBV20-1	.	.	TRBJ1-5	TGCAGTGCTAGTCCCACGGGCAGGGCTGGTCAGCCCCAGCATTTT	CSASPTGRAGQPQHF
13	TRBV5-6	.	.	TRBJ1-1	TGTGCCAGCAGCTTGACAGGGTACACTGAAGCTTTCTTT	CASSLTGYTEAFF
18	TRBV19	TRBD1	once	TRBJ2-1	TGTGCCAGTACCAGGGGACAGGGGGCGTCTATAGAACACAATGAGCAGTTCTTC	CASTRGQGASIEHNEQFF
17	TRBV3-1/TRBV3-2	TRBD2	.	TRBJ2-5	TGTGCCAGCAGCAGAGGGGAGACTAGCGGGGGGGCTGAGACCCAGTACTTC	CASSRGETSGGAETQYF
17	TRBV7-8	TRBD1	.	TRBJ1-5	TGTGCCAGCAGCTTCTTGGTTCAGGGACAGTCCAATCAGCCCCAGCATTTT	CASSFLVQGQSNQPQHF
16	TRBV5-1	.	.	TRBJ1-1	TGCGCCAGCAGCTTACATGGGGAGGGGCTTATCACTGAAGCTTTCTTT	CASSLHGEGLITEAFF
14	TRBV11-3	.	.	TRBJ1-1	TGTGCCAGCAGCTTAGATCCAGTGAACACTGAAGCTTTCTTT	CASSLDPVNTEAFF
17	TRBV5-1	TRBD2	.	TRBJ2-7	TGCGCCAGCAGCTTGTCAGCGGGAGGACGAACCTCCTACGAGCAGTACTTC	CASSLSAGGRTSYEQYF
11	TRBV5-6	TRBD2	.	TRBJ2-5	TGTGCCAGCAGCTATCTAGCGGGGGCCCACTTC	CASSYLAGAHF
19	TRBV4-1	TRBD2	many	TRBJ2-7	TGCGCCAGCAGCCGAGCGGTCGGGACTAGCGGGAGGGGTAACTACGAGCAGTACTTC	CASSRAVGTSGRGNYEQYF
14	TRBV7-6	.	few	TRBJ2-7	TGTGCCAGCAGCTTTAGGACAGTAGGTAGCGAGCAGTACTTC	CASSFRTVGSEQYF
16	TRBV27	TRBD2	once	TRBJ2-5	TGTGCCAGCAGTTCCCCAGGCGGGGGGGCAGAAGGGACCCAGTACTTC	CASSSPGGGAEGTQYF
12	TRBV5-4	.	once	TRBJ2-5	TGTGCCAGCAGCGTATCCGGGGAGACCCAGTACTTC	CASSVSGETQYF